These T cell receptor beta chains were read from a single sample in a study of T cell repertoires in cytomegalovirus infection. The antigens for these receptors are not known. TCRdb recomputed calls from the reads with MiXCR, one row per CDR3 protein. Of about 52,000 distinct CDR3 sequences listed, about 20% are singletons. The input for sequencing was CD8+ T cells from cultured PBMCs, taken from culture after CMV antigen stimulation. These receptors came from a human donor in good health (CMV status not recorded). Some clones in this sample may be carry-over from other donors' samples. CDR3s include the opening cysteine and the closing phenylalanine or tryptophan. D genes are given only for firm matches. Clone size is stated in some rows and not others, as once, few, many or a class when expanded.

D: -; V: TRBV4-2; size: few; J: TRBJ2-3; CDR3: CASSQPVREGDTQYF; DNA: TGTGCCAGCAGCCAACCGGTCCGAGAGGGAGATACGCAGTATTTT
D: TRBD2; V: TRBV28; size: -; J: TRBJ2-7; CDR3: CASSAMAGGSSYEQYF; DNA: TGTGCCAGCAGTGCGATGGCGGGGGGTAGCTCCTACGAGCAGTACTTC
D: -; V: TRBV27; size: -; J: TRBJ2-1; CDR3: CASTLGGAYNEQFF; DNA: TGTGCCAGCACCCTAGGGGGGGCCTACAATGAGCAGTTCTTC
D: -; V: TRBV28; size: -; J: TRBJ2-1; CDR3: CASRTGDLNGESSYNEQFF; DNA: TGTGCCAGCAGAACAGGAGATTTAAACGGGGAGAGCTCCTACAATGAGCAGTTCTTC
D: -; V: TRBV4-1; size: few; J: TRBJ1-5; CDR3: CASSQEGASGYQPQHF; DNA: TGCGCCAGCAGCCAAGAAGGGGCAAGTGGGTATCAGCCCCAGCATTTT
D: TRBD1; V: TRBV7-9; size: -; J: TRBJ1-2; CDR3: CASSLRRVDRAFNYGYTF; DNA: TGTGCCAGCAGCTTGAGGAGGGTCGACAGGGCCTTTAACTATGGCTACACCTTC
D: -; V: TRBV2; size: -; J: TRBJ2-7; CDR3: CASSEARVRAYEQYF; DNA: TGTGCCAGCAGTGAAGCGCGCGTCAGAGCCTACGAGCAGTACTTC
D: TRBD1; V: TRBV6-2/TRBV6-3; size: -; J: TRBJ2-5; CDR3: CASRNRGQSETQYF; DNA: TGTGCCAGCAGGAACAGGGGGCAGTCAGAGACCCAGTACTTC
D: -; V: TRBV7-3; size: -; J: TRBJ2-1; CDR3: CASSLRGGLSGVTFF; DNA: TGTGCCAGCAGCTTAAGGGGTGGGCTTTCCGGGGTAACGTTCTTC
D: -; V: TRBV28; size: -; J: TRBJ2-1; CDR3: CASSLAGAYNEQFF; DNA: TGTGCCAGCAGTTTAGCGGGTGCCTATAATGAGCAGTTCTTC
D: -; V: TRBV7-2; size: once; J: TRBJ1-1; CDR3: CASSLGVEVRWAEAFF; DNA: TGTGCCAGCAGCTTAGGCGTTGAGGTACGATGGGCTGAAGCTTTCTTT
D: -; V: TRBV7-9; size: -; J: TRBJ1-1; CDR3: CASSLVAGNTEAFF; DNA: TGTGCCAGCAGCTTAGTAGCAGGGAATACTGAAGCTTTCTTT
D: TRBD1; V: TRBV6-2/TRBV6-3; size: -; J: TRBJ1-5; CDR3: CASSKGTANQPQHF; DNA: TGTGCCAGCAGTAAAGGGACAGCAAATCAGCCCCAGCATTTT
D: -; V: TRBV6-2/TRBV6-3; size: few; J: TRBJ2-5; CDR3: CASSPVAMAETQYF; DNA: TGTGCCAGCAGCCCCGTGGCTATGGCTGAGACCCAGTACTTC
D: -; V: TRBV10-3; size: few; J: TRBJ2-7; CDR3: CAISDSGMLEQYF; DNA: TGTGCCATCAGTGATTCCGGGATGCTCGAGCAGTACTTC
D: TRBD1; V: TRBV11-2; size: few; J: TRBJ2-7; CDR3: CASSLEVGTGNSYEQYF; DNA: TGTGCCAGCAGCTTAGAAGTGGGGACAGGGAATTCCTACGAGCAGTACTTC
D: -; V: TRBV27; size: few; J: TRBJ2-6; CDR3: CASSAQARLTVSGANVLTF; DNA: TGTGCCAGCAGTGCCCAAGCGCGGCTGACGGTCTCTGGGGCCAACGTCCTGACTTTC
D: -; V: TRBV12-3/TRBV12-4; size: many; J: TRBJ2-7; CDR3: CASSLGRVRYEQYF; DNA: TGTGCCAGCAGTTTGGGCCGAGTTAGGTACGAGCAGTACTTC
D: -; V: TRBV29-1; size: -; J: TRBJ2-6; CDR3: CSVEDFETGVFGANVLTF; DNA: TGCAGCGTTGAAGATTTCGAGACAGGTGTATTTGGGGCCAACGTCCTGACTTTC
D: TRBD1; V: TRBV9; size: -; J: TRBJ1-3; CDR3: CASSVKWTGGAGNTIYF; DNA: TGTGCCAGCAGCGTAAAGTGGACAGGGGGCGCCGGAAACACCATATATTTT
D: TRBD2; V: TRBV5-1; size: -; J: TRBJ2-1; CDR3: CASSPRVLGGGYNEQFF; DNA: TGCGCCAGCAGCCCTCGGGTTTTGGGGGGGGGCTACAATGAGCAGTTCTTC
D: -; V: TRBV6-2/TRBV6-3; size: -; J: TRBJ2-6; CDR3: CASSYSLTTGANVLTF; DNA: TGTGCCAGCAGTTACTCCCTGACTACTGGGGCCAACGTCCTGACTTTC
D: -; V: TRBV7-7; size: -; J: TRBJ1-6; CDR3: CASSPLRGGNSPLHF; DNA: TGTGCTAGCAGCCCATTACGGGGAGGCAATTCACCCCTCCACTTT
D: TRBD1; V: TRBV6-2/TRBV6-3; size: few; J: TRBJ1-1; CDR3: CASSFTGGATEAFF; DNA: TGTGCCAGCAGTTTCACAGGGGGCGCAACTGAAGCTTTCTTT
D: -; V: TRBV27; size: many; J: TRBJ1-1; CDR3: CASSRNTEAFF; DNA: TGTGCCAGCAGTAGGAACACTGAAGCTTTCTTT
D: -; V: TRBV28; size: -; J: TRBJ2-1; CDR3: CASSLAYNEQFF; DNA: TGTGCCAGCAGTTTAGCCTACAATGAGCAGTTCTTC
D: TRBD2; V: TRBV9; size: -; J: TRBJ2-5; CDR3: CASSLTGRTSGEWGETQYF; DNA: TGTGCCAGCAGCTTAACTGGGCGGACTAGCGGGGAATGGGGAGAGACCCAGTACTTC
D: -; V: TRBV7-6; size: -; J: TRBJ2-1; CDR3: CASSLATGYYNEQFF; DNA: TGTGCCAGCAGCTTAGCGACAGGATACTACAATGAGCAGTTCTTC
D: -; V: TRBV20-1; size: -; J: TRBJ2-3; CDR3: CSAFTGTDADTQYF; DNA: TGCAGTGCCTTCACAGGGACGGATGCAGATACGCAGTATTTT
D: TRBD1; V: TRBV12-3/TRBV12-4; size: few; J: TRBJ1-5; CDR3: CASRLPGQYQPQHF; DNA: TGTGCCAGCAGGCTTCCGGGACAGTATCAGCCCCAGCATTTT
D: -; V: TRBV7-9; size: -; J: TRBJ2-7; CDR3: CASSSPQALSYEQYF; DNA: TGTGCCAGCAGCTCCCCACAGGCTCTCTCCTACGAGCAGTACTTC
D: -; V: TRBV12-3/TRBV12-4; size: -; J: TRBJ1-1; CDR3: CASSLGASTEAFF; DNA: TGTGCCAGCAGTTTAGGGGCCAGCACTGAAGCTTTCTTT
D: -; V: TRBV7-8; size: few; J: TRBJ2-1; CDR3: CASSLVSAGSSYNEQFF; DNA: TGTGCCAGCAGCTTAGTTTCGGCGGGGAGCTCCTACAATGAGCAGTTCTTC
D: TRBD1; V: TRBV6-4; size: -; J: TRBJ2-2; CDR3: CASSDSPDRDTGELFF; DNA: TGTGCCAGCAGTGACTCCCCGGACAGGGATACCGGGGAGCTGTTTTTT
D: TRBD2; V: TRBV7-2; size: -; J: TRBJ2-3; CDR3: CASSGWTSGGTDTQYF; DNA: TGTGCCAGCAGCGGGTGGACTAGCGGGGGGACAGATACGCAGTATTTT
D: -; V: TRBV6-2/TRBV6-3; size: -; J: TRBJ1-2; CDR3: CASSYSRREPYGYTF; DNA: TGTGCCAGCAGTTACTCCCGACGGGAGCCTTATGGCTACACCTTC
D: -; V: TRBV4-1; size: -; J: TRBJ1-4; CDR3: CASSQESAGTNEKLFF; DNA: TGCGCCAGCAGCCAAGAGTCGGCAGGAACTAATGAAAAACTGTTTTTT
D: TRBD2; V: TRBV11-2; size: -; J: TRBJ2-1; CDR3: CASSFPSGVSRLFF; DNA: TGTGCCAGCAGCTTCCCTAGCGGGGTCTCTAGGTTGTTCTTC
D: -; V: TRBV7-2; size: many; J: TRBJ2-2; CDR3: CASSLYPHTGELFF; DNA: TGTGCCAGCAGCTTATACCCCCACACCGGGGAGCTGTTTTTT
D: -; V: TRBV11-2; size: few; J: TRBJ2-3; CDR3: CASSTRTGGRDTQYF; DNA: TGTGCCAGCTCCACCCGGACGGGGGGCAGGGATACGCAGTATTTT
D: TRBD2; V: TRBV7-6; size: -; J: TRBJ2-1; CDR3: CASSLELAGGYNEQFF; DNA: TGTGCCAGCAGCTTAGAACTAGCGGGGGGCTACAATGAGCAGTTCTTC
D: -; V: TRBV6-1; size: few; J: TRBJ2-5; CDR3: CASSEGGRVGLGETQYF; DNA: TGTGCCAGCAGTGAAGGGGGCAGGGTGGGCCTGGGGGAGACCCAGTACTTC
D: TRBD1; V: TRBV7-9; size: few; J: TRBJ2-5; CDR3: CASSPAGDRGPKYQETQYF; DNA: TGTGCCAGCAGCCCAGCGGGGGACAGGGGGCCGAAGTACCAAGAGACCCAGTACTTC
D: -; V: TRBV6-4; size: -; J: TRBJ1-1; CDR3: CASSVGGDLTEAFF; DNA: TGTGCCAGCAGTGTCGGCGGGGATCTCACTGAAGCTTTCTTT